A single sample gave rise to the 2 T cell receptor beta chains below, sequenced in a study of cytomegalovirus exposure and HLA in healthy donors. Here immunoSEQ multiplex PCR was the method, and the copy in TCRdb shows in-frame clones only, minus some. The table includes about 160,000 clones, 85% to 90% detected once. Sequenced material: PBMCs. The receptors stem from a young woman in good health and CMV-seropositive.

The chain links TRBV4-1 to TRBJ2-3; the match to TRBD2 covers 10 bases. CDR1 and CDR2 (germline): MGHRA, YSYEKL. Germline trimming cut 3 bases from V and 2 bases from J; bases unmatched to any gene: 5. This CDR3 comprises 16 residues. The CDR3 nucleotides are TGCGCCAGCAGCCACCTACTAGCGGGGCTCACAGATACGCAGTATTTT. This sequence encodes CASSHLLAGLTDTQYF.

V usage is TRBV14 and J usage is TRBJ2-7; D not resolved. Germline V gene data show CDR1 as SGHDN and CDR2 as FVKESK. Deletions cut 0 bases from V and 3 bases from J, with 9 bases between. CDR3 size: 14 residues. CDR3 residues: CASSQDQALYEQYF. The CDR3 nucleotides are TGTGCCAGCAGCCAAGATCAGGCCCTCTACGAGCAGTACTTC.